A single sample is the source of the 21 T cell receptor beta chains below, sequenced in a study of T cells in Graves' hyperthyroidism and ophthalmopathy. From RNA transcripts, TCR beta CDR3 regions were amplified. The HTBI set primed first-round TCR CDR3 RT-PCR. Using its own MiXCR run on the multiplex PCR reads, TCRdb lists one record per CDR3 protein. The data hold around 600,000 distinct CDR3 sequences, with roughly 14% observed a single time. Sequenced: blood. These receptors were collected from a woman in her twenties or thirties with Graves' hyperthyroidism.

The table lists this clonotype with many counts. The CDR3 DNA reads TGCAGTGCTAGAGATCCCTCCCCCACGGGTGGCTACACCTTC. Its protein product is CSARDPSPTGGYTF. The genes are TRBV20-1 and TRBJ1-2; D is unclear. V was cut by 0 bases and J by 7 bases, with 15 bases left in between. This CDR3 has 14 amino acids. Germline values: CDR1 DFQATT, CDR2 SNEGSKA (reference sequence).

This clonotype showed up just a few times. The CDR3: CATSDLNNQPQHF. The CDR3 region has the DNA TGTGCCACCAGTGATTTGAATAATCAGCCCCAGCATTTT. The chain uses TRBV24-1 and TRBJ1-5, with no clear D. The V end lost 0 bases, the J end lost 4 bases, and 3 bases lay between the germline ends. The CDR3 totals 13 residues. Germline values: CDR1 KGHDR, CDR2 SFDVKD.

This chain joins TRBV9 and TRBJ1-2, with TRBD1 matching over 9 bases. The CDR3 sequence is 15 residues long. V trimming: 0 bases; J trimming: 6 bases; junction bases outside the gene matches: 6. Germline loops: CDR1 SGDLS, CDR2 YYNGEE. The CDR3 nucleotides are TGTGCCAGCAGCGTAGACCAGGGGACAGGGAATGGCTACACCTTC. This sequence encodes CASSVDQGTGNGYTF.

This clonotype was observed a handful of times. This chain joins TRBV7-9 and TRBJ1-6; TRBD1 might be the D (5 bases). The V end was cut by 5 bases, the J end by 7 bases, with 15 bases between. CDR1 SEHNR and CDR2 FQNEAQ come from the germline V gene (reference sequence). This CDR3 contains 15 residues. In DNA, the CDR3 is TGTGCCAGCAGCCTCCCGGTAGGGGACAATTCACCCCTCCACTTT. This translates into CASSLPVGDNSPLHF.

This clonotype showed up many times. The J gene is TRBJ2-7, the V gene TRBV5-1; D gene uncertain. Between the trimmed V and J ends, which lost 0 bases and 0 bases, there was a span of 10 bases. The germline V gene has CDR1 SGHRS and CDR2 YFSETQ. The CDR3 is 15 residues long. The chain's CDR3 is CASSLDGVPSYEQYF. For the CDR3, the DNA is TGCGCCAGCAGCTTGGATGGGGTTCCCTCCTACGAGCAGTACTTC.

This clonotype was observed many times. The genes are TRBV12-3 or TRBV12-4 and TRBJ1-5; D unresolved. The CDR3 is made up of 14 amino acids. Trimming shortened V by 3 bases and J by 4 bases, and 10 bases separated the two germline ends. The CDR3 reads CASSFRRVNQPQHF. CDR3 DNA: TGTGCCAGCAGTTTTAGGCGGGTGAATCAGCCCCAGCATTTT.

The sample holds many counts of this clonotype. This chain links TRBV18 with TRBJ1-1; 9 nucleotides line up with TRBD1. Germline CDR1 and CDR2: KGHSH and LQKENI. The CDR3 loop spans 17 amino acids. With V trimmed by 2 bases and J by 4 bases, 11 bases remained unmatched. CDR3 sequence: CASSPLTGGGLGTEAFF. The CDR3 nucleotides are TGTGCCAGCTCACCATTGACAGGGGGAGGTCTGGGCACTGAAGCTTTCTTT.

The genes are TRBV2 and TRBJ2-7; D uncertain. Trimming took 4 bases from V and 5 from J, leaving 9 bases between them. This CDR3 spans 12 amino acids. Germline V gene sequence: CDR1 SNHLY, CDR2 FYNNEI. In DNA form, the CDR3 reads TGTGCCAGCAGTGGGTTGTCGCACGAGCAGTACTTC. Amino acids: CASSGLSHEQYF.

This clonotype appeared many times. The chain joins TRBV7-2 to TRBJ2-7, with TRBD2 matching over 12 bases. V shed 5 bases and J 0 bases; nucleotides not matched to a gene: 8. Germline V gene lookup returns CDR1 SGHTA and CDR2 FQGNSA. The CDR3 has 17 residues. CDR3 in DNA: TGTGCCAGCAGCACCCGGACTAGCGGGGCGAACTCCTACGAGCAGTACTTC. This codes for CASSTRTSGANSYEQYF.

At least ten counts were recorded for this clonotype. The chain carries TRBV2 and TRBJ1-2; D is undetermined. CDR3 length: 14 residues. Germline V CDR1 and CDR2: SNHLY, FYNNEI. Trimming took off 2 bases at V and 6 bases at J, with 13 bases between the two ends. The DNA for the CDR3 is TGTGCCAGCAGTGAAAGCCGGACGGAGGATGGCTACACCTTC. Protein: CASSESRTEDGYTF.

This rearrangement joins TRBV3-1 to TRBJ1-5, with TRBD1 matching 8 bases. The CDR3 contains 14 residues. Germline V gives CDR1 LGHDT, CDR2 YNNKEL (reference sequence). V shed 4 bases and J 7 bases; nucleotides not matched to a gene: 6. This chain's CDR3 is CASSRDRSSQPQHF. CDR3 coding DNA: TGTGCCAGCAGCCGGGACAGGTCCAGCCAGCCCCAGCATTTT.

This clonotype was recorded many times. This chain links TRBV7-2 with TRBJ2-7, with 8 bases matching TRBD2. After removal of 3 bases from V and 1 base from J, the junction contained 2 bases not matched to a gene. CDR1 and CDR2 (germline): SGHTA, FQGNSA. The length of the CDR3 is 14 residues. The chain's CDR3 is CASSFGGRSYEQYF. CDR3 in DNA: TGTGCCAGCAGCTTCGGCGGGAGGTCCTACGAGCAGTACTTC.

This clonotype was recorded many times. V is TRBV6-1 and J is TRBJ2-3; the match to TRBD1 covers 9 bases. Germline-derived CDR1 and CDR2 are MNHNS and SASEGT. Trimming at V came to 6 bases and at J to 3 bases, leaving 16 bases not matched to a gene. CDR3 length: 18 residues. CDR3 residues: CASSVIPIGTGHTDTQYF. CDR3 in DNA: TGTGCCAGCAGCGTAATTCCGATCGGGACAGGGCATACAGATACGCAGTATTTT.

About this clonotype itself: A much larger clone lies one base from this, so it may be a read error. The rearrangement links TRBV3-1 to TRBJ2-7, with D perhaps matching TRBD2 (7 bases). Germline V gives CDR1 LGHDT, CDR2 YNNKEL (reference sequence). V was pared by 5 bases and J by 2 bases, with 13 bases between. The CDR3 loop spans 14 amino acids. Here the CDR3 DNA reads TGTGCCAGCAGCGAAGGGGGGGGAGCCTACGAGCAGTACTTC. Its translation: CASSEGGGAYEQYF.

This clonotype was seen ten or more times. CDR3 nucleotides: TGTGCCAGCAGCACCGGGACAGGGGGTAACGAGCAGTACTTC. As protein: CASSTGTGGNEQYF. V gene TRBV7-2 combines with J gene TRBJ2-7, with 11 bases matching TRBD1. This CDR3 spans 14 amino acids. Trimming removed 5 bases from V and 5 bases from J; junction bases left unmatched: 5. In germline, CDR1 is SGHTA, CDR2 FQGNSA.

V usage is TRBV5-1 and J usage is TRBJ2-1; 9 nucleotides agree with TRBD2. This CDR3 region has 15 residues. With 5 bases clipped from V and 4 bases from J, the junction kept 7 bases outside the gene matches. Germline V gives CDR1 SGHRS, CDR2 YFSETQ. The CDR3, as DNA: TGCGCCAGCAGTTCGACTAGCGGAATGTACAATGAGCAGTTCTTC. Protein product: CASSSTSGMYNEQFF.

Only a few counts were recorded for this clonotype. The V gene is TRBV6-6, the J gene TRBJ2-5; D ambiguous. The V end was cut by 2 bases, the J end by 0 bases, with 13 bases between. From germline, CDR1 is MNHNY and CDR2 SVGAGI (reference sequence). The CDR3 has 16 amino acids. In DNA, the CDR3 is TGTGCCAGCAGTTACGGGGTTCGCCAGCACCAAGAGACCCAGTACTTC. Protein sequence: CASSYGVRQHQETQYF.

This clonotype has just a few counts. V gene TRBV7-3 combines with J gene TRBJ2-1; weak D call: TRBD1 (5 bases). The CDR3 extends over 13 amino acids. Between the trimmed V and J ends, which lost 4 bases and 8 bases, there was a span of 12 bases. Germline V CDR1 and CDR2: SGHTA, FQGTGA. The CDR3 bases are TGTGCCAGCAGCTGGGGCGCCCCGGATGAGCAGTTCTTC. This translates into CASSWGAPDEQFF.

This clonotype came up many times. V usage is TRBV10-1 and J usage is TRBJ2-2, with D uncertain. Germline CDR1 WNHNN, CDR2 SYGVQD (reference sequence). This CDR3 contains 15 residues. V lost 3 bases and J lost 1, with 9 bases in between. CDR3 sequence (DNA): TGCGCCAGCAGTGATAGACCAGGGAACACCGGGGAGCTGTTTTTT. Translated: CASSDRPGNTGELFF.

The chain recombines TRBV12-5 with TRBJ1-2; 7 bases are a match to TRBD1. CDR1 and CDR2 from the germline V gene are LGHNT and FRNRAP. The CDR3 runs 15 residues. Trimming removed 1 base from V and 2 bases from J; junction bases left unmatched: 4. CDR3 in DNA: TGTGCTAGTGGTTTGGCCCGGGACAGCAACTATGGCTACACCTTC. Protein: CASGLARDSNYGYTF.

The chain carries TRBV7-2 and TRBJ2-7; TRBD2 agrees at 12 bases. The CDR3 has 19 residues. Germline CDR1 is SGHTA and CDR2 is FQGNSA. The V gene end was trimmed by 5 bases and the J gene end by 3 bases; junction bases not matched to a gene: 17. The CDR3 loop reads CASSQIGLAGLNSRYEQYF. DNA of the CDR3: TGTGCCAGCAGCCAAATTGGACTAGCGGGACTCAATTCCCGCTACGAGCAGTACTTC. Together with reference TRBV7-2 and TRBJ2-7, the CDR3 gives the full variable domain: GAGVSQSPSNKVTEKGKDVELRCDPISGHTALYWYRQSLGQGLEFLIYFQGNSAPDKSGLPSDRFSAERTGGSVSTLTIQRTQQEDSAVYLCASSQIGLAGLNSRYEQYFGPGTRLTVT.